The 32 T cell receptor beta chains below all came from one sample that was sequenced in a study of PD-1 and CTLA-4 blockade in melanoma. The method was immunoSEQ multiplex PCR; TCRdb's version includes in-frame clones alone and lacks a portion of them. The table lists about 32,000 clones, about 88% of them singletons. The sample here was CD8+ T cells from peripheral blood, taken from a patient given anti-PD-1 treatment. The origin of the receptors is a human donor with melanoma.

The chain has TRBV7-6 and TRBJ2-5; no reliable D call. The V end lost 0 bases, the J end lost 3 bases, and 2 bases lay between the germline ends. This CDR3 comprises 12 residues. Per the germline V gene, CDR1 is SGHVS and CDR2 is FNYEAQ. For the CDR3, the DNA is TGTGCCAGCAGCTTAGCGGAAGAGACCCAGTACTTC. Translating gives CASSLAEETQYF.

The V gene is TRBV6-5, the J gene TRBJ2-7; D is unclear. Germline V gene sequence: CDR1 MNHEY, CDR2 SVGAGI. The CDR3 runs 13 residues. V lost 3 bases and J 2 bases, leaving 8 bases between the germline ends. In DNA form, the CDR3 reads TGTGCCAGCAGTTATTCCCCCACCTACGAGCAGTACTTC. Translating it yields CASSYSPTYEQYF.

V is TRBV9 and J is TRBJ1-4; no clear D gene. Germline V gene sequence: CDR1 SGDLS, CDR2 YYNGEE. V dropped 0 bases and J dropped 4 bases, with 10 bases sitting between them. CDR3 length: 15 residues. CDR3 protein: CASSVEGGLNEKLFF. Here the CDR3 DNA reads TGTGCCAGCAGCGTAGAAGGTGGGCTTAATGAAAAACTGTTTTTT.

As DNA, the CDR3 is TGTGCCACCTCCCAAGCAGATACGCAGTATTTT. Translation: CATSQADTQYF. The gene calls are TRBV25-1 and TRBJ2-3; no reliable D call. Germline assignment: CDR1 MGHDK and CDR2 SYGVNS. Trimming pared 10 bases from V and 4 bases from J, leaving 9 bases between. The CDR3 extends over 11 amino acids.

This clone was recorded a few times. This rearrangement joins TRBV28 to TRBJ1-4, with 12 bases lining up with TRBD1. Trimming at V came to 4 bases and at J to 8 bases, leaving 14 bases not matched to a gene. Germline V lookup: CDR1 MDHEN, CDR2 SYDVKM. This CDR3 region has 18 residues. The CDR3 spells CASSSRSRDRGRKEKLFF. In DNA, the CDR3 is TGTGCCAGCAGTTCACGGTCCCGGGACAGGGGGCGGAAGGAAAAACTGTTTTTT.

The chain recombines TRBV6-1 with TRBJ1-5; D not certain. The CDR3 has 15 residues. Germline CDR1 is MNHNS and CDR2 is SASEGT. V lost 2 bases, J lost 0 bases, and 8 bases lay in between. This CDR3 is CASSERSFSNQPQHF. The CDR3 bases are TGTGCCAGCAGTGAACGGAGTTTTAGCAATCAGCCCCAGCATTTT.

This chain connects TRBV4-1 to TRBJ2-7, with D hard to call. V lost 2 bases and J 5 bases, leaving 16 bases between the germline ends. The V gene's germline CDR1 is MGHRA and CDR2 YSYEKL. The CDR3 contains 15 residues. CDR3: CASSQLREGSHEQYF. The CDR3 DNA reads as TGCGCCAGCAGCCAACTCCGTGAAGGCTCGCACGAGCAGTACTTC.

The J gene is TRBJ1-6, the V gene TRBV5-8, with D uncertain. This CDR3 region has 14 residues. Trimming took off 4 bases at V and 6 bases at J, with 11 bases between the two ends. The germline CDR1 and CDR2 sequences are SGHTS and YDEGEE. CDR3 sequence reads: CASSDRWGNSPLHF. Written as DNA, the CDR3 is TGTGCCAGCAGCGATCGCTGGGGTAATTCACCCCTCCACTTT.

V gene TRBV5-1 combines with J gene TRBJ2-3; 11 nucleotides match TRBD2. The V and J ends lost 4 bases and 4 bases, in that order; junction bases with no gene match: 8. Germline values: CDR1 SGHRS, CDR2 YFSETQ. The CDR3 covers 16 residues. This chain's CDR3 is CASSPALAGVADTQYF. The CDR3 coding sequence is TGCGCCAGCAGCCCGGCACTAGCGGGGGTAGCAGATACGCAGTATTTT.

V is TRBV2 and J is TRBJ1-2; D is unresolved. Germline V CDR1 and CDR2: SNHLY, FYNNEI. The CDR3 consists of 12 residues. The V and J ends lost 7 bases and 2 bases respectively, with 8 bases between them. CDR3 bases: TGTGCCAGCATCGTAGGGAACTATGGCTACACCTTC. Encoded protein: CASIVGNYGYTF.

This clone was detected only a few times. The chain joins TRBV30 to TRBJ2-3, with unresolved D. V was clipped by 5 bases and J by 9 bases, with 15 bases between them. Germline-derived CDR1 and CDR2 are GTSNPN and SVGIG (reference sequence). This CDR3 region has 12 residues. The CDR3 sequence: CAWAPSGNTQYF. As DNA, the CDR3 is TGTGCCTGGGCCCCGTCGGGTAACACGCAGTATTTT.

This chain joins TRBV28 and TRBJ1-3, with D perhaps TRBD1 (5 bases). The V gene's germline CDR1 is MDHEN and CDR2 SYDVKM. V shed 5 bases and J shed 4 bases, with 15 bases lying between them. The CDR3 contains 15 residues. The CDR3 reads CASSPSTDEGNTIYF. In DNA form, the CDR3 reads TGTGCCAGCAGTCCTTCGACAGATGAGGGAAACACCATATATTTT.

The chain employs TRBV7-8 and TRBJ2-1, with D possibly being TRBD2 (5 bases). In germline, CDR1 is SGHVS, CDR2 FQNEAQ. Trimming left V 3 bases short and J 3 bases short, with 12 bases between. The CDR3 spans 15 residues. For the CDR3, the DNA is TGTGCCAGCAGCTTGCGAGCGGCCTACTACAATGAGCAGTTCTTC. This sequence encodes CASSLRAAYYNEQFF. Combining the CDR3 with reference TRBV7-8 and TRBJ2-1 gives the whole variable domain GAGVSQSPRYKVAKRGQDVALRCDPISGHVSLFWYQQALGQGPEFLTYFQNEAQLDKSGLPSDRFFAERPEGSVSTLKIQRTQQEDSAVYLCASSLRAAYYNEQFFGPGTRLTVL.

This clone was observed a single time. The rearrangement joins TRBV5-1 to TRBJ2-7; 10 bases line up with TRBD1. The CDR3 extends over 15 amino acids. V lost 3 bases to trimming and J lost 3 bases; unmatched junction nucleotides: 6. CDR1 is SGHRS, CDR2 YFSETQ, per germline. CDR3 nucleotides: TGCGCCAGCAGCTCTGGACAGGGGGTCGGCTACGAGCAGTACTTC. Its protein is CASSSGQGVGYEQYF.

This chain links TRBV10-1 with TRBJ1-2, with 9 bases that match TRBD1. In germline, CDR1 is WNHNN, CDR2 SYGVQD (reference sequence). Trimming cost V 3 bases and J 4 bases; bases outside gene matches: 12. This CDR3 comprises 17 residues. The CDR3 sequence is CASSEKGTGLPGYGYTF. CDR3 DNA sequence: TGCGCCAGCAGTGAAAAGGGGACAGGGTTGCCGGGCTATGGCTACACCTTC.

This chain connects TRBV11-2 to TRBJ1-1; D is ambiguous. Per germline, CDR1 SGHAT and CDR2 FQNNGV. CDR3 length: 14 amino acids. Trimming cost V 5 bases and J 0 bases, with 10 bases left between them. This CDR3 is CASSPDYMNTEAFF. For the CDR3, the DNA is TGTGCCAGCAGCCCGGATTACATGAACACTGAAGCTTTCTTT.

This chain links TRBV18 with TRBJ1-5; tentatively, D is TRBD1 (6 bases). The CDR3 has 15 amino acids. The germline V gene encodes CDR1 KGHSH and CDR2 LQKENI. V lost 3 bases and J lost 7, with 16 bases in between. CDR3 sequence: CASSPSAGEVQPQHF. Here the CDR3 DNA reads TGTGCCAGCTCACCCTCGGCAGGGGAGGTCCAGCCCCAGCATTTT. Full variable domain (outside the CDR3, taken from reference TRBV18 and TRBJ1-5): NAGVMQNPRHLVRRRGQEARLRCSPMKGHSHVYWYRQLPEEGLKFMVYLQKENIIDESGMPKERFSAEFPKEGPSILRIQQVVRGDSAAYFCASSPSAGEVQPQHFGDGTRLSIL.

CDR3 nucleotide sequence: TGTGCCACCAGTGGAGCCAGGGTTGAGACCCAGTACTTC. Translated, it gives CATSGARVETQYF. This sequence joins TRBV24-1 and TRBJ2-5, with D perhaps TRBD1 (5 bases). Germline assignment: CDR1 KGHDR and CDR2 SFDVKD. The CDR3 consists of 13 residues. The V end lost 5 bases, the J end lost 5 bases, and 11 bases lay between the germline ends.

The CDR3 DNA follows: TGTGCCAGCAGTGAAGCACGGGGGCGGAATCAGCCCCAGCATTTT. Translating it yields CASSEARGRNQPQHF. The rearrangement joins TRBV2 to TRBJ1-5; D might be TRBD1 (6 bases). V was cut by 0 bases and J by 4 bases, with 10 bases left in between. The germline gives CDR1 SNHLY, CDR2 FYNNEI. The length of the CDR3 is 15 residues.

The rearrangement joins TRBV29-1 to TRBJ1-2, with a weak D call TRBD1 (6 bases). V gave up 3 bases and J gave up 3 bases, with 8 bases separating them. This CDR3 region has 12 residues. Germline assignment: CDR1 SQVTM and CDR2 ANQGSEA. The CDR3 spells CSVENRDYGYTF. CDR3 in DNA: TGCAGCGTTGAGAACAGGGACTATGGCTACACCTTC.

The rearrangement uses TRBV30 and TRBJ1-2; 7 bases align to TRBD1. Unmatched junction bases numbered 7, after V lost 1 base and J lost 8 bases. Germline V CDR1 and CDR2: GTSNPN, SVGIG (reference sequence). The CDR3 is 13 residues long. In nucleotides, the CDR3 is TGTGCCTGGAGTGGGGGGACAGCGGAAGGCTACACCTTC. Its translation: CAWSGGTAEGYTF.

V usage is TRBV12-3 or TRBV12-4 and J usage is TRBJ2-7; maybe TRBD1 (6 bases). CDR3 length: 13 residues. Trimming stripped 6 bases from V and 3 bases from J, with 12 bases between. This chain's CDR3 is CASSYGQNYEQYF. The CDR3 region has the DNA TGTGCCAGCAGCTATGGACAGAACTACGAGCAGTACTTC.

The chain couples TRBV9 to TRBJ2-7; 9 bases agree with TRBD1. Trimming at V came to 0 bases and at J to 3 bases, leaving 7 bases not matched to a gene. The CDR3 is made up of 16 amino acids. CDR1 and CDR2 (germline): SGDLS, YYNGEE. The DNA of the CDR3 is TGTGCCAGCAGCGTAGGGGAACAGGGGGCCTTCTACGAGCAGTACTTC. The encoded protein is CASSVGEQGAFYEQYF.

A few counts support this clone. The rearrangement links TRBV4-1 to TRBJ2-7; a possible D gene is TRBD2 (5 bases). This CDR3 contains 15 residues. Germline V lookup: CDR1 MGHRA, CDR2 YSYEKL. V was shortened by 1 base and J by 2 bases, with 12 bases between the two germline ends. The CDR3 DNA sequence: TGCGCCAGCAGCCAAGTTCTAGCATCGGCCTACGAGCAGTACTTC. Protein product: CASSQVLASAYEQYF.

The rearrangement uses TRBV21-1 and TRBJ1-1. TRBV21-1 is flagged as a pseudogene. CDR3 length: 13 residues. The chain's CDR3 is CASRKHMSAEAFF. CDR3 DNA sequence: TGTGCCAGCAGGAAACACATGAGCGCTGAAGCTTTCTTT.

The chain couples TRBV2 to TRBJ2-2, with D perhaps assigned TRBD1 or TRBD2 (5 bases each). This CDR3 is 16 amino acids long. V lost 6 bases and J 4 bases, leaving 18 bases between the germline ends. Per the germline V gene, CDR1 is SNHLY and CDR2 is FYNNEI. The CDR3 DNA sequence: TGTGCCAGCAGGCGACCGGGACCCTCGCCCACCGGGGAGCTGTTTTTT. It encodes CASRRPGPSPTGELFF.

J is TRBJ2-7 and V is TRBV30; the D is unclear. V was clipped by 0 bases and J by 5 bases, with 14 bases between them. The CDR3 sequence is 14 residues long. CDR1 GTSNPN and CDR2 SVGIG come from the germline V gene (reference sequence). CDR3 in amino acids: CAWSVRAGLNEQYF. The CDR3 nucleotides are TGTGCCTGGAGTGTACGGGCAGGTTTAAACGAGCAGTACTTC.

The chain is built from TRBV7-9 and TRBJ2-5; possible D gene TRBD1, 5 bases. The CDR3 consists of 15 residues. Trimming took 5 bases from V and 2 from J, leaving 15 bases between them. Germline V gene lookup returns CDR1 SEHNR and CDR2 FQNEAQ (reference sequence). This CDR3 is CASSPGPGFQETQYF. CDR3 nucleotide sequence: TGTGCCAGCAGCCCAGGCCCAGGGTTTCAAGAGACCCAGTACTTC.

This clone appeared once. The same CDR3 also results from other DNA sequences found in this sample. The CDR3 here is CASSLTGGGGYTF. CDR3 sequence (DNA): TGTGCCAGCAGTCTGACAGGGGGCGGTGGCTACACCTTC. This chain joins TRBV27 and TRBJ1-2, with 10 bases that match TRBD1. Germline V CDR1 and CDR2: MNHEY, SMNVEV (reference sequence). This CDR3 contains 13 residues. Trimming cost V 5 bases and J 7 bases; bases outside gene matches: 4.

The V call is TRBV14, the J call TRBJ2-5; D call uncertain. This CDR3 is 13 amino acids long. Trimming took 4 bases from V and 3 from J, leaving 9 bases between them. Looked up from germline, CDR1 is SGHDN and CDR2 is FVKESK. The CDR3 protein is CASSPRPEETQYF. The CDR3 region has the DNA TGTGCCAGCAGCCCAAGGCCGGAAGAGACCCAGTACTTC.

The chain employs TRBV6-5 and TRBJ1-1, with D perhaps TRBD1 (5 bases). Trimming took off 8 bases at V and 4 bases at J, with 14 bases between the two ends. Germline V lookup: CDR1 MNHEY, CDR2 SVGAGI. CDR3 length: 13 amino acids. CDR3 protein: CASSLAGSTEAFF. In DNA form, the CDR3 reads TGTGCCAGCTCTTTGGCAGGGAGCACTGAAGCTTTCTTT.

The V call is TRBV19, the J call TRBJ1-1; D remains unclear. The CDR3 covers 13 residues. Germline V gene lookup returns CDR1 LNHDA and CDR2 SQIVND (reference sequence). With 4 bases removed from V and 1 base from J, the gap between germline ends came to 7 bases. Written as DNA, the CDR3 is TGTGCCAGTAGTACGCAAGGGAACACTGAAGCTTTCTTT. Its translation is CASSTQGNTEAFF.